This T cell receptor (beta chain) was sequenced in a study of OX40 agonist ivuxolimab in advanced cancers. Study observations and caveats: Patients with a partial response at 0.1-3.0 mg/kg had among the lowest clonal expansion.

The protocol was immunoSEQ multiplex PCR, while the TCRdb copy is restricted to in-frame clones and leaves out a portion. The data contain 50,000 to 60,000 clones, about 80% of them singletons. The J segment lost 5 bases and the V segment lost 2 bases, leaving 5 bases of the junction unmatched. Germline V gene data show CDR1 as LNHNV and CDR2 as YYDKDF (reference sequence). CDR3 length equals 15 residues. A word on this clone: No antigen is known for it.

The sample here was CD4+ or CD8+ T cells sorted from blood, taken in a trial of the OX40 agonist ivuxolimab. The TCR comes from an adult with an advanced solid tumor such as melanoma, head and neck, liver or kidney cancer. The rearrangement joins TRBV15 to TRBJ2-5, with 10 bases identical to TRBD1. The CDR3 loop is CATSRRTGGEETQYF. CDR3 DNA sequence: TGTGCCACCAGCAGACGGACAGGGGGAGAGGAGACCCAGTACTTC.